A single sample is the source of the 29 T cell receptor beta chains below, sequenced in a study of blood T cell repertoires in COVID-19. Some clones are missing from TCRdb's copy, which holds only in-frame ones; the method was immunoSEQ multiplex PCR. The sample has 190,000 or so clones; around 86% are singletons. The sample taken for sequencing was peripheral blood. These receptors all come from a man aged 35 to 55 with acute or convalescent COVID-19.

The rearrangement joins TRBV25-1 to TRBJ2-3; 7 positions agree with TRBD1. CDR3 length: 15 amino acids. Germline V lookup: CDR1 MGHDK, CDR2 SYGVNS. Trimming removed 3 bases from V and 2 bases from J; junction bases left unmatched: 5. The CDR3 DNA reads TGTGCCAGCAGTGAGTGGGGACAGCCCACAGATACGCAGTATTTT. Amino acid sequence: CASSEWGQPTDTQYF.

The chain has TRBV5-1 and TRBJ1-5; 7 nucleotides match TRBD1. V shed 2 bases and J 5 bases; nucleotides not matched to a gene: 4. Germline CDR1 and CDR2: SGHRS and YFSETQ. The CDR3 sequence is 14 residues long. CDR3 amino acids: CASSLGTDYQPQHF. For the CDR3, the DNA is TGCGCCAGCAGCTTAGGGACAGATTATCAGCCCCAGCATTTT.

The CDR3 region is CASSVAGANSETQYF. The DNA for the CDR3 is TGTGCCAGCAGCGTTGCGGGGGCGAATAGTGAGACCCAGTACTTC. The chain employs TRBV9 and TRBJ2-5; D perhaps matches TRBD2 (7 bases). V gave up 2 bases and J gave up 5 bases, with 16 bases separating them. The germline gives CDR1 SGDLS, CDR2 YYNGEE. There are 15 residues in the CDR3.

This clone came up a few times. The rearrangement uses TRBV27 and TRBJ2-3; 11 bases fit TRBD2. Germline V CDR1 and CDR2: MNHEY, SMNVEV (reference sequence). This CDR3 comprises 18 residues. Trimming at V came to 3 bases and at J to 5 bases, leaving 13 bases not matched to a gene. CDR3 sequence: CASSLGLAGGGKVDTQYF. DNA for the CDR3: TGTGCCAGCAGTTTGGGGCTAGCGGGGGGAGGAAAGGTAGATACGCAGTATTTT.

This chain connects TRBV5-1 to TRBJ1-1; D is unresolved. Germline V gene data show CDR1 as SGHRS and CDR2 as YFSETQ. V dropped 0 bases and J dropped 1 base, with 7 bases sitting between them. This CDR3 is built from 14 residues. In nucleotides, the CDR3 is TGCGCCAGCAGCTTGGGCCCAGGGAACACTGAAGCTTTCTTT. It translates to CASSLGPGNTEAFF.

The chain links TRBV19 to TRBJ1-5, with TRBD1 matching over 9 bases. The CDR3 runs to 18 residues. In germline, CDR1 is LNHDA, CDR2 SQIVND (reference sequence). With 5 bases clipped from V and 0 bases from J, the junction kept 11 bases outside the gene matches. The CDR3 nucleotides are TGTGCCAGTAGTCCGGCCGGGACAGGGACATATAGCAATCAGCCCCAGCATTTT. This encodes CASSPAGTGTYSNQPQHF.

J is TRBJ2-1 and V is TRBV28; 10 bases are shared with TRBD1. Germline lookup yields CDR1 MDHEN and CDR2 SYDVKM. J was trimmed by 0 bases and V by 7 bases; bases with no gene match: 9. This CDR3 region has 17 residues. This CDR3 is CASMRTGGRSSYNEQFF. CDR3 sequence (DNA): TGTGCCAGCATGAGGACAGGGGGACGAAGCTCCTACAATGAGCAGTTCTTC.

This rearrangement joins TRBV11-3 to TRBJ1-3; D call uncertain. V lost 2 bases, J lost 0 bases, and 11 bases lay in between. The germline V gene has CDR1 SGHNT and CDR2 YENEEA. The CDR3 loop spans 16 amino acids. CDR3 loop: CASSLRQAYSGNTIYF. In nucleotides, the CDR3 is TGTGCCAGCAGCTTAAGGCAGGCCTACTCTGGAAACACCATATATTTT.

The chain has TRBV6-5 and TRBJ2-7; weak D call: TRBD1 (6 bases). The germline CDR1 and CDR2 sequences are MNHEY and SVGAGI. The V end was cut by 3 bases, the J end by 6 bases, with 15 bases between. This CDR3 spans 14 amino acids. CDR3 DNA sequence: TGTGCCAGCAGTTATTTTACAGGGATCGGCGAGCAGTACTTC. Its protein is CASSYFTGIGEQYF.

The chain uses TRBV3-1 (or the pseudogene TRBV3-2) and TRBJ2-7; D unclear. Between the trimmed V and J ends, which lost 2 bases and 6 bases, there was a span of 11 bases. Germline V lookup: CDR1 LGHDT, CDR2 YNNKEL (reference sequence). There are 13 residues in the CDR3. Written as DNA, the CDR3 is TGTGCCAGCAGCCAAAGCCTATCGGGCGAGCAGTACTTC. Translation: CASSQSLSGEQYF.

This clone was detected only once. The chain joins TRBV7-9 to TRBJ2-5, with D possibly TRBD1 on 6 matching bases. The germline V gene has CDR1 SEHNR and CDR2 FQNEAQ (reference sequence). The CDR3 consists of 14 residues. V lost 1 base and J lost 1, with 7 bases in between. Here the CDR3 reads CASSLGTVQETQYF. The CDR3 DNA is TGTGCCAGCAGCTTAGGGACAGTCCAAGAGACCCAGTACTTC. The full variable domain, completed using reference TRBV7-9 and TRBJ2-5, is DTGVSQNPRHKITKRGQNVTFRCDPISEHNRLYWYRQTLGQGPEFLTYFQNEAQLEKSRLLSDRFSAERPKGSFSTLEIQRTEQGDSAMYLCASSLGTVQETQYFGPGTRLLVL.

The V call is TRBV9, the J call TRBJ2-3; 9 positions agree with TRBD2. The CDR3 has 14 residues. Germline assignment: CDR1 SGDLS and CDR2 YYNGEE. Trimming removed 4 bases from V and 4 bases from J; junction bases left unmatched: 4. In DNA, the CDR3 is TGTGCCAGCAGCCCGGGACTAGCCTCAGATACGCAGTATTTT. It specifies CASSPGLASDTQYF.

This clone was seen more than once but under ten times. A read error may produce the germline difference seen at one junction end. The chain links TRBV16 to TRBJ1-5; maybe TRBD1 (5 bases). CDR1 and CDR2 (germline): KGHSY, FQNENV. The CDR3 totals 15 residues. The CDR3 spells CASNQPGGDNQPQHF. CDR3 coding DNA: TGTGCCAGCAACCAACCGGGGGGAGACAATCAGCCCCAGCATTTT.

The CDR3 region has the DNA TGTGCCAGCCAACAGGGGTACGGTGAAGCTTTCTTT. Its translation is CASQQGYGEAFF. The chain has TRBV28 and TRBJ1-1; 7 nucleotides line up with TRBD1. Germline V CDR1 and CDR2: MDHEN, SYDVKM. This CDR3 is 12 amino acids long. Germline trimming cut 8 bases from V and 7 bases from J; bases unmatched to any gene: 7.

The rearrangement joins TRBV9 to TRBJ2-3; 8 bases fit TRBD2. The CDR3 covers 15 residues. V shed 4 bases, J shed 1 base, and the junction held 5 bases outside the gene matches. Looked up from germline, CDR1 is SGDLS and CDR2 is YYNGEE. The CDR3 bases are TGTGCCAGCAGCTCCGGGAGGGGCGGCACAGATACGCAGTATTTT. As protein: CASSSGRGGTDTQYF.

The V gene is TRBV6-5, the J gene TRBJ2-2; D may be TRBD1 (6 bases). This CDR3 is 14 amino acids long. V lost 5 bases and J 5 bases, leaving 12 bases between the germline ends. Germline CDR1 is MNHEY and CDR2 is SVGAGI. Here the CDR3 reads CASSITGMTGELFF. The DNA for the CDR3 is TGTGCCAGCAGTATAACAGGGATGACCGGGGAGCTGTTTTTT.

The gene calls are TRBV30 and TRBJ1-2; D is unclear. Germline lookup yields CDR1 GTSNPN and CDR2 SVGIG (reference sequence). The CDR3 runs 11 residues. Trimming stripped 4 bases from V and 8 bases from J, with 11 bases between. DNA for the CDR3: TGTGCCTGGATGAATTATGGCGGCTACACCTTC. This codes for CAWMNYGGYTF.

V usage is TRBV6-5 and J usage is TRBJ1-5; no definite D call. V was clipped by 5 bases and J by 8 bases, with 7 bases between them. Germline V gives CDR1 MNHEY, CDR2 SVGAGI. The CDR3 is 11 amino acids. The CDR3 region has the DNA TGTGCCAGCAGTCCATCGGAGCCCCAGCATTTT. Its protein product is CASSPSEPQHF.

The rearrangement links TRBV23-1 to TRBJ1-5; D uncertain. TRBV23-1 is an open reading frame whose function is uncertain. V dropped 2 bases and J dropped 0 bases, with 11 bases sitting between them. This CDR3 contains 16 residues. The CDR3 DNA is TGCGCCAGCAGTCAAGCAGAGGATGATAGCAATCAGCCCCAGCATTTT. It is translated as CASSQAEDDSNQPQHF.

This clone was seen only a few times. This rearrangement joins TRBV7-8 to TRBJ1-6; 9 bases align to TRBD1. After removal of 1 base from V and 0 bases from J, the junction contained 4 bases not matched to a gene. CDR1 and CDR2 from the germline V gene are SGHVS and FQNEAQ. The CDR3 is made up of 18 amino acids. CDR3 nucleotide sequence: TGTGCCAGCAGCTTAGAGGGACAGGGAAGCTCCTATAATTCACCCCTCCACTTT. Translation: CASSLEGQGSSYNSPLHF.

The chain carries TRBV6-5 and TRBJ2-7, with 8 bases that match TRBD1. Looked up from germline, CDR1 is MNHEY and CDR2 is SVGAGI. Trimming at V came to 6 bases and at J to 0 bases, leaving 4 bases not matched to a gene. This CDR3 comprises 14 residues. CDR3 nucleotides: TGTGCCAGCAGGGACAGGGCTAGCTCCTACGAGCAGTACTTC. Translation: CASRDRASSYEQYF.

This chain joins TRBV19 and TRBJ1-5; D gene uncertain. Germline CDR1 is LNHDA and CDR2 is SQIVND (reference sequence). Trimming cost V 3 bases and J 6 bases, with 9 bases left between them. The CDR3 has 13 amino acids. As DNA, the CDR3 is TGTGCCAGTAGTATCGTTGAGGCTCAGCCCCAGCATTTT. Translating it yields CASSIVEAQPQHF. The full variable domain, completed using reference TRBV19 and TRBJ1-5, is DGGITQSPKYLFRKEGQNVTLSCEQNLNHDAMYWYRQDPGQGLRLIYYSQIVNDFQKGDIAEGYSVSREKKESFPLTVTSAQKNPTAFYLCASSIVEAQPQHFGDGTRLSIL.

This chain connects TRBV5-8 to TRBJ2-3, with D possibly matching TRBD2 (5 bases). V was pared by 0 bases and J by 4 bases, with 12 bases between. The CDR3 runs 15 residues. CDR1 and CDR2 from the germline V gene are SGHTS and YDEGEE. In DNA form, the CDR3 reads TGTGCCAGCAGCTTGGGGAAACTAGATCCAGATACGCAGTATTTT. It encodes CASSLGKLDPDTQYF.

CDR3 sequence (DNA): TGTGCCAGCAGCGCTCCGGGGAGGCAAGGCAATGAGCAGTTCTTC. Protein sequence: CASSAPGRQGNEQFF. The chain couples TRBV9 to TRBJ2-1; D is possibly TRBD2 (6 bases). The CDR3 extends over 15 amino acids. V gave up 3 bases and J gave up 6 bases, with 16 bases separating them. Germline V gene data show CDR1 as SGDLS and CDR2 as YYNGEE.

Note on this clone: One end of the junction does not line up with germline, which may come from a read error. The rearrangement uses TRBV29-1 and TRBJ1-2; D ambiguous. This CDR3 spans 9 amino acids. From germline, CDR1 is SQVTM and CDR2 ANQGSEA. The CDR3 nucleotides read TGCAGCGTTGCCGAGTATCACGCCTTC. Amino acids: CSVAEYHAF.

The V call is TRBV28, the J call TRBJ1-4; D not resolved. V was cut by 2 bases and J by 8 bases, with 12 bases left in between. The CDR3 is made up of 14 amino acids. Germline V lookup: CDR1 MDHEN, CDR2 SYDVKM. CDR3 sequence (DNA): TGTGCCAGCAGTTTAGAGGGCCATGGGGAAAAACTGTTTTTT. Its translation is CASSLEGHGEKLFF.

V usage is TRBV19 and J usage is TRBJ1-1, with 7 bases fitting TRBD1. CDR1 is LNHDA, CDR2 SQIVND, per germline (reference sequence). With 1 base clipped from V and 2 bases from J, the junction kept 4 bases outside the gene matches. The CDR3 runs 15 residues. As DNA, the CDR3 is TGTGCCAGTAGTATAGTGGGACAGCCTAACACTGAAGCTTTCTTT. It specifies CASSIVGQPNTEAFF.

The genes are TRBV10-1 and TRBJ1-3; weak D call: TRBD1 (6 bases). Germline loops: CDR1 WNHNN, CDR2 SYGVQD (reference sequence). The CDR3 length is 15 residues. V shed 0 bases and J shed 2 bases, with 8 bases lying between them. Written as DNA, the CDR3 is TGCGCCAGCAGTGAGTCAGGGACACCTGGAAACACCATATATTTT. Protein sequence: CASSESGTPGNTIYF.

The table lists this clone with a count of one. The chain employs TRBV2 and TRBJ2-6; tentatively, D is TRBD1 (6 bases). V was trimmed by 5 bases and J by 2 bases, leaving 13 bases between them. Germline CDR1 and CDR2: SNHLY and FYNNEI. CDR3 length: 16 residues. The CDR3, as DNA: TGTGCCAGCAGTAACAGGGCATCCACTGGGGCCAACGTCCTGACTTTC. Translation: CASSNRASTGANVLTF.